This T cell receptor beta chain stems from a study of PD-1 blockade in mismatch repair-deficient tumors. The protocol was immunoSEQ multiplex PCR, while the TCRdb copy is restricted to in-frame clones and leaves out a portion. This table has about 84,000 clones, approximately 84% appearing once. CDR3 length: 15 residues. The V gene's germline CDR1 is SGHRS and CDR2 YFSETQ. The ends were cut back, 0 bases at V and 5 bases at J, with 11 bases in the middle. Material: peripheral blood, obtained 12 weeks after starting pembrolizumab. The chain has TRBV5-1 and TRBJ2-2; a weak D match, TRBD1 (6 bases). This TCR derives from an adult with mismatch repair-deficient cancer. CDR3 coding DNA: TGCGCCAGCAGCTTGGCCAGGGGTAGAACCGGGGAGCTGTTTTTT. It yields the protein CASSLARGRTGELFF. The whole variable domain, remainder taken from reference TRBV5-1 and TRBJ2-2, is KAGVTQTPRYLIKTRGQQVTLSCSPISGHRSVSWYQQTPGQGLQFLFEYFSETQRNKGNFPGRFSGRQFSNSRSEMNVSTLELGDSALYLCASSLARGRTGELFFGEGSRLTVL.